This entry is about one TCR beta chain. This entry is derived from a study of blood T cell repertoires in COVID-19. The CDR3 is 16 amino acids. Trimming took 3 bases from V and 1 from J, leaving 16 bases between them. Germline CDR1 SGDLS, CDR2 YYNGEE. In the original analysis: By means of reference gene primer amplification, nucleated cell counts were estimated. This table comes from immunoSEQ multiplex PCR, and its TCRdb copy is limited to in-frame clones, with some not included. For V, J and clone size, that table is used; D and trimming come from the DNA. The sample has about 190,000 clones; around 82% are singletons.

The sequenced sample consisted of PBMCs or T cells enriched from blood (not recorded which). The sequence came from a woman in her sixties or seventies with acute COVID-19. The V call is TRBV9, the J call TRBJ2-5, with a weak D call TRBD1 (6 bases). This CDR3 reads CASSEVGRGGQETQYF. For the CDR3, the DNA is TGTGCCAGCAGCGAGGTGGGAAGAGGGGGCCAAGAGACCCAGTACTTC.